The rows below give T cell receptor beta chains drawn from one sample of a study of blood T cell repertoires in COVID-19. Clones were sequenced by immunoSEQ multiplex PCR, and TCRdb holds only the in-frame ones, with some missing. In the table there are around 300,000 clones, approximately 87% of which are singletons. The sequenced material came from PBMCs or T cells enriched from blood (not recorded which). The receptors were gathered from a woman aged 30 to 39 who had recovered from COVID-19. CDR3s leave out the opening cysteine and the closing phenylalanine or tryptophan. D genes are given only for firm matches.

cdr3_aa | d_call | j_call | v_call
ASSEIPLNQPQH | . | TRBJ1-5 | TRBV2
ASSFSGQNYGYT | TRBD1 | TRBJ1-2 | TRBV7-9
ASSFHRGGYT | TRBD1 | TRBJ1-2 | TRBV12-3/TRBV12-4
ASSQGGAGGSYNEQF | . | TRBJ2-1 | TRBV4-1
ASSQTGTLAYGYT | . | TRBJ1-2 | TRBV3-1/TRBV3-2
ASSLSDPMTTDTQY | . | TRBJ2-3 | TRBV5-1
ASSRTTGGADTEAF | . | TRBJ1-1 | TRBV21-1
ASSGWSLAGGSTDTQY | TRBD2 | TRBJ2-3 | TRBV28
AWSPQPALYGYT | . | TRBJ1-2 | TRBV30
AISGGLGNTEAF | . | TRBJ1-1 | TRBV10-3
ASSLEPLGGTEAF | . | TRBJ1-1 | TRBV5-1
ASRDRENYGYT | TRBD1 | TRBJ1-2 | TRBV19
ASSPLADGEKLF | . | TRBJ1-4 | TRBV18
ASSPTGKAEAF | . | TRBJ1-1 | TRBV4-3
ASSLRERPSYEQY | . | TRBJ2-7 | TRBV5-5
ASSLIQGAAGTEAF | . | TRBJ1-1 | TRBV28
ASSQDLGFSKPQH | . | TRBJ1-5 | TRBV3-1/TRBV3-2
ASIGLTDTQY | . | TRBJ2-3 | TRBV28
ASSLGQGDTGELF | TRBD1 | TRBJ2-2 | TRBV6-2/TRBV6-3
ASSLGGEQY | . | TRBJ2-7 | TRBV27
ATSDFLAGGSNTGELF | TRBD2 | TRBJ2-2 | TRBV24-1
ASSPGSNQPQH | . | TRBJ1-5 | TRBV18
ASSPETGGDLEAF | TRBD1 | TRBJ1-1 | TRBV27
ASKGRGVD | . | TRBJ2-7 | TRBV6-5
ASSWADRVYSPLH | . | TRBJ1-6 | TRBV5-6
ASSLGQFNYGYT | . | TRBJ1-2 | TRBV5-1
ASSPRLAGEYEQY | TRBD2 | TRBJ2-7 | TRBV5-1
ASSQQGAQPQH | . | TRBJ1-5 | TRBV5-4
ASSVVTGGLGEQY | TRBD1 | TRBJ2-7 | TRBV9
ASSLVPGRTDTQY | . | TRBJ2-3 | TRBV11-2
ASSFVSGFGNTIY | . | TRBJ1-3 | TRBV11-2
ASTLISGGYT | . | TRBJ1-2 | TRBV2